This T cell receptor beta chain was identified during a study of T cell repertoires in ileal Crohn's disease. Study-level findings and limits: Sorted CD8 T cells held more high-frequency clones than CD4.

This table comes from immunoSEQ multiplex PCR, and its TCRdb copy is limited to in-frame clones, with some not included. The data hold about 17,000 clones, with over 45% observed a single time. This clone was recorded once. Its antigen is still unknown. Eligibility required adulthood, ileal or ileocolonic Crohn's disease and indicated ileocolonic resection. V gave up 7 bases and J gave up 4 bases, with 10 bases separating them. The length of the CDR3 is 12 residues. Germline lookup yields CDR1 LNHDA and CDR2 SQIVND (reference sequence). The sample consisted of ileal tissue. This sequence joins TRBV19 and TRBJ1-2, with D tentatively TRBD1 (6 bases). The receptor was derived from an adult with Crohn's disease. As DNA, the CDR3 is TGTGCCAGTACCGACAGGTCCTATGGCTACACCTTC. It translates to CASTDRSYGYTF.